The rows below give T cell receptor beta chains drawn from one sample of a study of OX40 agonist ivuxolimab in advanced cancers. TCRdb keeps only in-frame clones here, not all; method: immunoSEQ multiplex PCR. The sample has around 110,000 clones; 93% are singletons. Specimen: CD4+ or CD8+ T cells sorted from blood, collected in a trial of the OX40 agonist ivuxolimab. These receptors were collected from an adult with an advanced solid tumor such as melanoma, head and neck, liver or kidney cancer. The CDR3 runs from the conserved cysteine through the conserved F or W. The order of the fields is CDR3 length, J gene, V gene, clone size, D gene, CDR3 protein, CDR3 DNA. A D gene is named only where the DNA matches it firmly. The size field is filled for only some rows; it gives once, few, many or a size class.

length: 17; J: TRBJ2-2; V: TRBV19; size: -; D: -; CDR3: CASSVLLGEPNTGELFF; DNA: TGTGCCAGTAGTGTGTTACTTGGAGAGCCGAACACCGGGGAGCTGTTTTTT
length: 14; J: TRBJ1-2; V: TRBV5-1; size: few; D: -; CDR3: CASSKAGENYGYTF; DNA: TGCGCCAGCAGCAAGGCGGGGGAGAACTATGGCTACACCTTC
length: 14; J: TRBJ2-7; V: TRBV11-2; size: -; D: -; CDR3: CASSATFSSYEQYF; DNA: TGTGCCAGCAGCGCAACCTTCAGCTCCTACGAGCAGTACTTC
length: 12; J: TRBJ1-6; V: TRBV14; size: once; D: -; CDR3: CASSQRVSPLHF; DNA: TGTGCCAGCAGCCAACGGGTTTCACCCCTCCACTTT
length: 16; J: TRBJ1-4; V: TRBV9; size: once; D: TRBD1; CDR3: CASSPGQGATNEKLFF; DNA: TGTGCCAGCAGCCCGGGACAGGGCGCAACTAATGAAAAACTGTTTTTT
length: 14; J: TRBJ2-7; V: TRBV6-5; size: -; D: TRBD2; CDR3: CASSRAGDSYEQYF; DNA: TGTGCCAGCAGCCGAGCGGGAGACTCTTACGAGCAGTACTTC
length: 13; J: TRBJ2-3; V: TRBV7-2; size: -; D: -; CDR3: CASRRGSTDTQYF; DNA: TGTGCCAGCAGAAGAGGGAGCACAGATACGCAGTATTTT
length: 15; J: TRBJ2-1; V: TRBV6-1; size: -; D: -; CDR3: CASSDGRGLYNEQFF; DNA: TGTGCCAGCAGTGATGGTAGGGGCCTGTACAATGAGCAGTTCTTC
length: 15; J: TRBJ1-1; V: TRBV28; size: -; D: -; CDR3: CASHSDGGRGTEAFF; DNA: TGTGCCAGCCATTCGGACGGCGGGAGAGGCACTGAAGCTTTCTTT
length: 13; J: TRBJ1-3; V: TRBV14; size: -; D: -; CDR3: CASSSRAGNTIYF; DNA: TGTGCCAGCAGCTCTCGAGCTGGAAACACCATATATTTT
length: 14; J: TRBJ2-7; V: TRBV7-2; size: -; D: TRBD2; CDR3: CASSLRAGVHEQYF; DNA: TGTGCCAGCAGCTTACGAGCGGGAGTCCACGAGCAGTACTTC
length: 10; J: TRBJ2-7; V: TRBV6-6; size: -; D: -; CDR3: CASRNYEQYF; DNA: TGTGCCAGCAGAAACTACGAGCAGTACTTC